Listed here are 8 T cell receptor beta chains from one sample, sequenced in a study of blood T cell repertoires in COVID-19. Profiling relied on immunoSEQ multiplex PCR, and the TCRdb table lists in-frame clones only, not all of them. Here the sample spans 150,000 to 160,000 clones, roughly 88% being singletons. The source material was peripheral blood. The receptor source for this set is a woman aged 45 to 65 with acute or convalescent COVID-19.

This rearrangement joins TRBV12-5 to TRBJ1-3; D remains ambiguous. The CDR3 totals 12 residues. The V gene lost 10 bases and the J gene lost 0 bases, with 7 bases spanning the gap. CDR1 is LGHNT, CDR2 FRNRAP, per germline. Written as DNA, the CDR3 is TGTGCTACAGCGGCCTCTGGAAACACCATATATTTT. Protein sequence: CATAASGNTIYF.

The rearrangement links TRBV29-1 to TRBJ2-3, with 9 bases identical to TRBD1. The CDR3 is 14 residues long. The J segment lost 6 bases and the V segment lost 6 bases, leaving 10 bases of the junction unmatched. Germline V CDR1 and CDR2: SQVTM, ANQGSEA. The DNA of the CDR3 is TGCAGCGTCGCACAGGGGGCGCCTGCTGATACGCAGTATTTT. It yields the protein CSVAQGAPADTQYF.

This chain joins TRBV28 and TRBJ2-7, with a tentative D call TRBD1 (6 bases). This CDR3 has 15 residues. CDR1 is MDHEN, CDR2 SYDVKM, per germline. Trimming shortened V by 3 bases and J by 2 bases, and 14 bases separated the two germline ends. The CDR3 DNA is TGTGCCAGCAGTTTTGGGGGCCTGGTAGCCTACGAGCAGTACTTC. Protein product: CASSFGGLVAYEQYF.

The CDR3, as DNA: TGTGCCAGCAGCTTAGGACAGGGCGGCGAAAAACTGTTTTTT. As protein: CASSLGQGGEKLFF. The genes are TRBV7-2 and TRBJ1-4, with 7 bases matching TRBD1. V shed 1 base, J shed 8 bases, and the junction held 4 bases outside the gene matches. The CDR3 loop spans 14 amino acids. Germline CDR1 and CDR2: SGHTA and FQGNSA.

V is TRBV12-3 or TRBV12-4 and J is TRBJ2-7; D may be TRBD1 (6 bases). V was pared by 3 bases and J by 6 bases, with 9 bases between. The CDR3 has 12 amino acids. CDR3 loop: CASSLEGGEQYF. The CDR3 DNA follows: TGTGCCAGCAGTTTGGAAGGGGGCGAGCAGTACTTC.

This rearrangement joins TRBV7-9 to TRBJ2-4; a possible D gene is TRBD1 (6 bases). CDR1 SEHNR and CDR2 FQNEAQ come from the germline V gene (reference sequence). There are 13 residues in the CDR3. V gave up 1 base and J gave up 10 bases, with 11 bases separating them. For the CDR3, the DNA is TGTGCCAGCAGCTTAGATTCAGGGGATATTCAGTACTTC. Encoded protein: CASSLDSGDIQYF.

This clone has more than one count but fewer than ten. For the CDR3, the DNA is TGTGCCAGCAGCTCCGGACTAGCGGGGTACGAGCAGTACTTC. It is translated as CASSSGLAGYEQYF. J is TRBJ2-7 and V is TRBV7-2; 12 positions agree with TRBD2. Germline loops: CDR1 SGHTA, CDR2 FQGNSA. The junction had 2 bases not matched to a gene; V was cut back by 4 bases and J by 4 bases. The CDR3 length is 14 residues. The variable domain in full, completed from reference TRBV7-2 and TRBJ2-7, reads GAGVSQSPSNKVTEKGKDVELRCDPISGHTALYWYRQSLGQGLEFLIYFQGNSAPDKSGLPSDRFSAERTGGSVSTLTIQRTQQEDSAVYLCASSSGLAGYEQYFGPGTRLTVT.

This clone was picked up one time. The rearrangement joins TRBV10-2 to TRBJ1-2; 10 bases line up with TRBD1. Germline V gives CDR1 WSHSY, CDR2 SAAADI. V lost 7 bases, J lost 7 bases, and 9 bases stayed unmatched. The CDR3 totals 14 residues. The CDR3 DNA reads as TGCGCCAGCAACCCTCAAGACAGGGGGCTTGGCTACACCTTC. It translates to CASNPQDRGLGYTF.